These 22 T cell receptor beta chains share one sample of origin, sequenced in a study of blood T cell repertoires in COVID-19. Libraries were prepared by immunoSEQ multiplex PCR; TCRdb keeps only in-frame clonotypes and omits some of them. The sample yields around 130,000 clones, under 85% seen once. Specimen: PBMCs or T cells enriched from blood (not recorded which). These TCRs come from a man aged 25-45 years who had recovered from COVID-19.

The chain links TRBV5-1 to TRBJ1-1; 7 bases align to TRBD1. CDR3 length equals 16 residues. The germline V gene encodes CDR1 SGHRS and CDR2 YFSETQ. With V trimmed by 4 bases and J by 1 base, 10 bases remained unmatched. DNA of the CDR3: TGCGCCAGCAGCCATGGACAGGAGCGGTCGAACACTGAAGCTTTCTTT. This codes for CASSHGQERSNTEAFF. Supplemented by reference TRBV5-1 and TRBJ1-1, the full variable domain reads KAGVTQTPRYLIKTRGQQVTLSCSPISGHRSVSWYQQTPGQGLQFLFEYFSETQRNKGNFPGRFSGRQFSNSRSEMNVSTLELGDSALYLCASSHGQERSNTEAFFGQGTRLTVV.

The chain uses TRBV19 and TRBJ2-7, with TRBD2 identical over 10 bases. Germline values: CDR1 LNHDA, CDR2 SQIVND (reference sequence). CDR3 length equals 15 residues. Trimming took 1 base from V and 2 from J; bases not matched to a gene: 2. The CDR3 DNA sequence: TGTGCCAGTAGTATAGCTAGCGGGGGAGCCTACGAGCAGTACGTC. Translation: CASSIASGGAYEQYV.

V gene TRBV5-1 combines with J gene TRBJ2-1; weak D call: TRBD1 (6 bases). The V gene's germline CDR1 is SGHRS and CDR2 YFSETQ. V dropped 3 bases and J dropped 4 bases, with 11 bases sitting between them. CDR3 length equals 14 residues. CDR3 bases: TGCGCCAGCAGCTCCGGACAGAGTTACAATGAGCAGTTCTTC. Translated, it gives CASSSGQSYNEQFF.

This chain joins TRBV13 and TRBJ2-1, with 8 bases matching TRBD2. CDR1 is PRHDT and CDR2 is FYEKMQ in the germline V gene (reference sequence). The CDR3 extends over 16 amino acids. V was pared by 1 base and J by 5 bases, with 7 bases of the junction left unmatched. The CDR3: CASSLAAREVNNEQFF. The CDR3 nucleotides are TGTGCCAGCAGCTTAGCCGCGCGGGAGGTAAACAATGAGCAGTTCTTC. Supplemented by reference TRBV13 and TRBJ2-1, the full variable domain reads AAGVIQSPRHLIKEKRETATLKCYPIPRHDTVYWYQQGPGQDPQFLISFYEKMQSDKGSIPDRFSAQQFSDYHSELNMSSLELGDSALYFCASSLAAREVNNEQFFGPGTRLTVL.

The chain is built from TRBV5-6 and TRBJ1-1; perhaps TRBD1 as D (6 bases). The V and J ends lost 7 bases and 5 bases respectively, with 18 bases between them. Germline V gives CDR1 SGHDT, CDR2 YYEEEE. The CDR3 loop spans 14 amino acids. This chain's CDR3 is CASAGGRGGTEAFF. The CDR3 DNA reads TGTGCCAGCGCTGGGGGCAGGGGCGGGACTGAAGCTTTCTTT.

This chain joins TRBV5-1 and TRBJ2-3; a possible D gene is TRBD2 (5 bases). Germline assignment: CDR1 SGHRS and CDR2 YFSETQ. The ends were cut back, 3 bases at V and 2 bases at J, with 13 bases in the middle. This CDR3 region has 15 residues. The CDR3 coding sequence is TGCGCCAGCAGCTCACTAGGATTCCCCACAGATACGCAGTATTTT. Translating gives CASSSLGFPTDTQYF.

This clone was counted once. The chain is built from TRBV4-2 and TRBJ1-1, with 9 bases fitting TRBD1. The CDR3 consists of 12 residues. The junction had 6 bases not matched to a gene; V was cut back by 10 bases and J by 6 bases. The germline V gene has CDR1 LGHNA and CDR2 YNFKEQ. This CDR3 reads CATTNRGPEAFF. CDR3 DNA: TGTGCCACCACGAACAGGGGGCCTGAAGCTTTCTTT.

J is TRBJ2-7 and V is TRBV4-1, with 10 bases matching TRBD1. CDR3 length: 16 residues. After removal of 0 bases from V and 6 bases from J, the junction contained 8 bases not matched to a gene. Germline V gives CDR1 MGHRA, CDR2 YSYEKL. CDR3 sequence: CASSQEGDRGFCEQYV. In DNA, the CDR3 is TGCGCCAGCAGCCAAGAAGGGGACAGGGGCTTTTGCGAGCAGTACGTC.

The chain combines TRBV11-2 with TRBJ1-1; 8 nucleotides line up with TRBD1. The V gene end was trimmed by 5 bases and the J gene end by 3 bases; junction bases not matched to a gene: 8. CDR3 length equals 15 residues. Germline loops: CDR1 SGHAT, CDR2 FQNNGV. The CDR3 DNA follows: TGTGCCAGCAGCCCTTGGGCAGGGGGCTACACTGAAGCTTTCTTT. Translating it yields CASSPWAGGYTEAFF.

The chain employs TRBV5-6 and TRBJ1-1; TRBD1 matches at 9 bases. Germline values: CDR1 SGHDT, CDR2 YYEEEE. V dropped 5 bases and J dropped 3; count of bases not matched to a gene: 8. This CDR3 comprises 15 residues. CDR3 coding DNA: TGTGCCAGCAGTCTAAACGGACAGGGGTACACTGAAGCTTTCTTT. This translates into CASSLNGQGYTEAFF.

The chain employs TRBV9 and TRBJ1-2; D call uncertain. The CDR3 consists of 16 residues. V lost 0 bases to trimming and J lost 4 bases, with 16 bases between them. Germline CDR1 is SGDLS and CDR2 is YYNGEE. The CDR3 here is CASSVELAPKGYGYTF. The CDR3 DNA follows: TGTGCCAGCAGCGTAGAGCTAGCGCCGAAGGGCTATGGCTACACCTTC.

This rearrangement joins TRBV9 to TRBJ2-1; maybe TRBD1 (7 bases). V was pared by 4 bases and J by 1 base, with 21 bases between. This CDR3 has 18 amino acids. CDR1 is SGDLS and CDR2 is YYNGEE in the germline V gene. The CDR3 spells CASSTHPGGGQSYNEQFF. CDR3 in DNA: TGTGCCAGCAGCACTCACCCAGGAGGGGGACAGTCCTACAATGAGCAGTTCTTC.

This rearrangement joins TRBV6-6 to TRBJ1-2; 8 positions match TRBD1. V lost 0 bases to trimming and J lost 2 bases; unmatched junction nucleotides: 5. There are 16 residues in the CDR3. The germline V gene encodes CDR1 MNHNY and CDR2 SVGAGI (reference sequence). The CDR3 region has the DNA TGTGCCAGCAGTTACTCTGAGACAGGGGCCAACTATGGCTACACCTTC. This translates into CASSYSETGANYGYTF.

This clone was counted between two and nine times. Other DNA sequences in the same sample also yield this CDR3. The chain couples TRBV2 to TRBJ2-7; possibly TRBD1 for D (5 bases). The V gene lost 4 bases and the J gene lost 3 bases, with 13 bases spanning the gap. Germline CDR1 reads SNHLY; CDR2 reads FYNNEI. This CDR3 comprises 14 residues. The CDR3, as DNA: TGTGCCAGCAGTGTGCAGGGTGGGGACTACGAGCAGTACTTC. Amino acids: CASSVQGGDYEQYF.

This clone was seen once. The V gene is TRBV3-1 (or the pseudogene TRBV3-2), the J gene TRBJ2-3, with D possibly being TRBD1 (5 bases). Germline loops: CDR1 LGHDT, CDR2 YNNKEL (reference sequence). The CDR3 has 16 amino acids. V was cut by 1 base and J by 4 bases, with 15 bases left in between. The CDR3 reads CASSQGGPGGSDTQYF. DNA of the CDR3: TGTGCCAGCAGCCAAGGGGGCCCGGGTGGTTCAGATACGCAGTATTTT.

The rearrangement links TRBV3-1 (or the pseudogene TRBV3-2) to TRBJ1-5, with TRBD1 matching 10 bases. With V trimmed by 1 base and J by 4 bases, 4 bases remained unmatched. The CDR3 covers 16 residues. CDR1 and CDR2 (germline): LGHDT, YNNKEL (reference sequence). DNA of the CDR3: TGTGCCAGCAGCCAAGGGACAGGGGGGGGGAATCAGCCCCAGCATTTT. Protein sequence: CASSQGTGGGNQPQHF.

This chain uses TRBV4-2 with TRBJ1-1; D not resolved. Per the germline V gene, CDR1 is LGHNA and CDR2 is YNFKEQ. The CDR3 has 14 amino acids. V shed 2 bases and J shed 4 bases, with 11 bases lying between them. The CDR3 region is CASSQTTEGTEAFF. In DNA form, the CDR3 reads TGTGCCAGCAGCCAAACAACGGAGGGCACTGAAGCTTTCTTT.

The chain links TRBV5-1 to TRBJ2-6; no reliable D call. The germline V and J ends were trimmed by 0 bases and 1 base, with 5 bases remaining between them. There are 15 residues in the CDR3. Germline values: CDR1 SGHRS, CDR2 YFSETQ. The DNA of the CDR3 is TGCGCCAGCAGCTTGGACGGTTCTGGGGCCAACGTCCTGACTTTC. Translated, it gives CASSLDGSGANVLTF.

The V call is TRBV9, the J call TRBJ2-5, with TRBD1 as a possible D gene (7 bases). The V gene lost 4 bases and the J gene lost 2 bases, with 15 bases spanning the gap. The CDR3 consists of 15 residues. Germline loops: CDR1 SGDLS, CDR2 YYNGEE. This CDR3 is CASSLRQGGQETQYF. The DNA for the CDR3 is TGTGCCAGCAGCCTACGACAGGGAGGTCAAGAGACCCAGTACTTC.

The chain joins TRBV6-5 to TRBJ2-7, with 10 bases fitting TRBD1. This CDR3 spans 15 amino acids. CDR1 MNHEY and CDR2 SVGAGI come from the germline V gene. J lost 3 bases, V lost 5 bases, and 7 bases had no gene match. The CDR3 DNA follows: TGTGCCAGCAGTCCCCGGGACAGGGGCGGCTACGAGCAGTACTTC. It is translated as CASSPRDRGGYEQYF.

This chain connects TRBV15 to TRBJ2-1, with TRBD2 as a possible D gene (6 bases). V was shortened by 3 bases and J by 8 bases, with 11 bases between the two germline ends. Germline values: CDR1 LNHNV, CDR2 YYDKDF (reference sequence). This CDR3 spans 13 amino acids. This CDR3 is CATSSPAGYEQFF. CDR3 DNA: TGTGCCACCAGCAGTCCCGCGGGGTATGAGCAGTTCTTC.

V usage is TRBV3-1 (or the pseudogene TRBV3-2) and J usage is TRBJ1-2; a weak D match, TRBD1 (5 bases). CDR3 length equals 13 residues. V gave up 4 bases and J gave up 3 bases, with 9 bases separating them. From germline, CDR1 is LGHDT and CDR2 YNNKEL (reference sequence). CDR3 in DNA: TGTGCCAGCAGCCGTACGGGGGACTATGGCTACACCTTC. This translates into CASSRTGDYGYTF.